The next 24 T cell receptor beta chains were all read from a single sample in a study of STAT5B mutations in CD4+ large granular lymphocyte leukemia. Generated by immunoSEQ multiplex PCR, the TCRdb table keeps only in-frame clones and is missing some. The table has some 45,000 clones, 86% seen once. Sequencing used CD4+ T cells from blood buffy coats. The receptors stem from a human donor in good health.

The chain joins TRBV6-1 to TRBJ1-2, with a possible D match to TRBD1 (5 bases). Trimming removed 7 bases at V and 1 base at J, with 13 bases between. The CDR3 totals 14 residues. Germline-derived CDR1 and CDR2 are MNHNS and SASEGT. In DNA form, the CDR3 reads TGTGCCAGCATCGGGGGAAATAATAACTATGGCTACACCTTC. Translating gives CASIGGNNNYGYTF.

The chain carries TRBV11-1 and TRBJ2-1; D is ambiguous. V lost 4 bases to trimming and J lost 8 bases, with 12 bases between them. This CDR3 region has 13 residues. CDR1 SGHAT and CDR2 FQDESV come from the germline V gene (reference sequence). The DNA for the CDR3 is TGTGCCAGCAGCTCACTCCCCGGCGATGAGCAGTTCTTC. It codes for CASSSLPGDEQFF.

This clone has just a few counts. This rearrangement joins TRBV19 to TRBJ1-2; 9 nucleotides line up with TRBD1. CDR1 is LNHDA, CDR2 SQIVND, per germline (reference sequence). The CDR3 loop spans 14 amino acids. Losses at the gene ends were 6 bases for V and 5 bases for J; bases not matched to a gene: 7. The CDR3 region is CASSPTGTGYGYTF. In DNA, the CDR3 is TGTGCCAGTAGCCCAACCGGGACAGGGTATGGCTACACCTTC.

The rearrangement uses TRBV12-5 and TRBJ2-7; a possible D gene is TRBD1 (6 bases). Germline CDR1 LGHNT, CDR2 FRNRAP. V shed 9 bases and J shed 3 bases, with 18 bases lying between them. CDR3 length equals 14 residues. The CDR3 loop reads CASSDSDRYYEQYF. The CDR3 nucleotides are TGTGCTAGCTCTGACTCGGACAGATACTACGAGCAGTACTTC.

This clone was observed a single time. The rearrangement uses TRBV18 and TRBJ1-5; weak D call: TRBD1 (6 bases). The V gene lost 2 bases and the J gene lost 3 bases, with 14 bases spanning the gap. Germline lookup yields CDR1 KGHSH and CDR2 LQKENI. The CDR3 contains 16 residues. The CDR3 bases are TGTGCCAGCTCACCAGCCGGGGGGCCCTCCAATCAGCCCCAGCATTTT. It encodes CASSPAGGPSNQPQHF.

The rearrangement links TRBV10-2 to TRBJ2-5, with D possibly TRBD2 on 6 matching bases. V lost 2 bases and J lost 11, with 12 bases in between. The CDR3 sequence is 12 residues long. Germline V gene data show CDR1 as WSHSY and CDR2 as SAAADI. The CDR3 protein is CASSEREYEQYF. CDR3 in DNA: TGCGCCAGCAGTGAGCGGGAGTATGAGCAGTACTTC.

The chain has TRBV14 and TRBJ2-2; 9 bases line up with TRBD2. V gave up 2 bases and J gave up 1 base; unmatched junction bases: 5. The CDR3 runs 17 residues. Germline V gives CDR1 SGHDN, CDR2 FVKESK. CDR3 loop: CASSQHQREENTGELFF. The DNA for the CDR3 is TGTGCCAGCAGCCAACACCAGCGGGAGGAGAACACCGGGGAGCTGTTTTTT. Drawing the rest from reference TRBV14 and TRBJ2-2, the complete variable domain is EAGVTQFPSHSVIEKGQTVTLRCDPISGHDNLYWYRRVMGKEIKFLLHFVKESKQDESGMPNNRFLAERTGGTYSTLKVQPAELEDSGVYFCASSQHQREENTGELFFGEGSRLTVL.

J is TRBJ1-2 and V is TRBV28, with D possibly TRBD1 on 5 matching bases. The CDR3 length is 12 residues. Germline V gives CDR1 MDHEN, CDR2 SYDVKM. Trimming took off 5 bases at V and 8 bases at J, with 12 bases between the two ends. CDR3 DNA: TGTGCCAGCAGTGCCATGAGGGACGGCTACACCTTC. As protein: CASSAMRDGYTF.

In its sample, this clone was seen a few times. This CDR3 is CASSYSAFSTAEAFF. DNA of the CDR3: TGTGCCAGCAGTTACTCGGCGTTTTCTACGGCTGAAGCTTTCTTT. The chain links TRBV6-5 to TRBJ1-1; no definite D call. V lost 0 bases and J lost 6, with 14 bases in between. The V gene's germline CDR1 is MNHEY and CDR2 SVGAGI. CDR3 length equals 15 residues.

The chain carries TRBV18 and TRBJ2-1; 16 nucleotides match TRBD2. J lost 7 bases, V lost 3 bases, and 9 bases had no gene match. This CDR3 is built from 18 residues. Germline values: CDR1 KGHSH, CDR2 LQKENI. The CDR3 here is CASSPMGLAGGPGNEQFF. CDR3 bases: TGTGCCAGCTCACCGATGGGACTAGCGGGAGGGCCGGGGAATGAGCAGTTCTTC.

The V call is TRBV28, the J call TRBJ1-2; the D gene is possibly TRBD1 (5 bases). V was trimmed by 1 base and J by 8 bases, leaving 14 bases between them. Per germline, CDR1 MDHEN and CDR2 SYDVKM. The length of the CDR3 is 14 residues. The CDR3 sequence: CASSLLRGSRGYTF. CDR3 DNA sequence: TGTGCCAGCAGTTTATTGCGGGGCTCTAGGGGCTACACCTTC.

CDR3 nucleotide sequence: TGTGCCAGCAGCGACCGAGGGGCGGAGACCCAGTACTTC. This codes for CASSDRGAETQYF. The chain has TRBV5-6 and TRBJ2-5; either TRBD1 or TRBD2 may fit D (5 bases each). This CDR3 spans 13 amino acids. Trimming took off 4 bases at V and 5 bases at J, with 12 bases between the two ends. Germline CDR1 is SGHDT and CDR2 is YYEEEE.

This CDR3 reads CASSSGISETQYF. CDR3 DNA sequence: TGTGCCAGCAGCTCCGGGATTTCCGAGACCCAGTACTTC. This chain links TRBV7-2 with TRBJ2-5; D is possibly TRBD2 (5 bases). Looked up from germline, CDR1 is SGHTA and CDR2 is FQGNSA. The CDR3 spans 13 residues. Trimming removed 4 bases from V and 5 bases from J, with 11 bases in between.

This clone came up once. The chain employs TRBV6-5 and TRBJ2-2; 11 nucleotides agree with TRBD1. Germline V gene lookup returns CDR1 MNHEY and CDR2 SVGAGI. Trimming removed 6 bases from V and 4 bases from J; junction bases left unmatched: 4. The length of the CDR3 is 15 residues. For the CDR3, the DNA is TGTGCCAGCAGGACGGACAGGGGGCCCACCGGGGAGCTGTTTTTT. Translating gives CASRTDRGPTGELFF.

V and J are TRBV15 and TRBJ1-2; 11 nucleotides agree with TRBD1. The V gene's germline CDR1 is LNHNV and CDR2 YYDKDF (reference sequence). The CDR3 extends over 14 amino acids. V dropped 6 bases and J dropped 4; count of bases not matched to a gene: 4. This CDR3 reads CATSTGTGGYGYTF. The CDR3 region has the DNA TGTGCCACCAGTACCGGGACAGGGGGCTATGGCTACACCTTC.

The V and J genes are TRBV12-5 and TRBJ1-1, with a weak D call TRBD1 (5 bases). The germline gives CDR1 LGHNT, CDR2 FRNRAP. This CDR3 region has 15 residues. V was clipped by 5 bases and J by 1 base, with 14 bases between them. CDR3 DNA sequence: TGTGCTAGTGGTCCGGGACTGACACCGAACACTGAAGCTTTCTTT. Its translation: CASGPGLTPNTEAFF.

J is TRBJ2-1 and V is TRBV2, with 11 bases aligning to TRBD2. Germline V gene lookup returns CDR1 SNHLY and CDR2 FYNNEI. The CDR3 covers 14 residues. The V gene end was trimmed by 8 bases and the J gene end by 4 bases; junction bases not matched to a gene: 4. The CDR3 nucleotides read TGTGCCAGCGGGGGACTAGCGGATTACAATGAGCAGTTCTTC. Translating it yields CASGGLADYNEQFF.

The chain joins TRBV2 to TRBJ2-6; D is undetermined. V lost 4 bases, J lost 1 base, and 5 bases lay in between. Germline CDR1 reads SNHLY; CDR2 reads FYNNEI. The CDR3 extends over 14 amino acids. The DNA for the CDR3 is TGTGCCAGCAGTGGGACGTCTGGGGCCAACGTCCTGACTTTC. Translating gives CASSGTSGANVLTF.

The chain links TRBV5-4 to TRBJ2-1; D call uncertain. This CDR3 contains 14 residues. CDR1 is SGHNT and CDR2 is YYREEE in the germline V gene (reference sequence). V lost 0 bases, J lost 5 bases, and 9 bases lay in between. The CDR3 loop reads CASSLGQRNNEQFF. The DNA of the CDR3 is TGTGCCAGCAGCTTGGGGCAAAGGAACAATGAGCAGTTCTTC. The complete variable domain, with remaining parts taken from reference TRBV5-4 and TRBJ2-1, reads ETGVTQSPTHLIKTRGQQVTLRCSSQSGHNTVSWYQQALGQGPQFIFQYYREEENGRGNFPPRFSGLQFPNYSSELNVNALELDDSALYLCASSLGQRNNEQFFGPGTRLTVL.

The chain employs TRBV25-1 and TRBJ2-3; D not certain. This CDR3 is built from 13 residues. Germline lookup yields CDR1 MGHDK and CDR2 SYGVNS. Trimming took off 0 bases at V and 4 bases at J, with 5 bases between the two ends. This chain's CDR3 is CASSEYPADTQYF. CDR3 sequence (DNA): TGTGCCAGCAGTGAATACCCTGCAGATACGCAGTATTTT.

This chain connects TRBV20-1 to TRBJ2-1; no reliable D call. The CDR3 totals 11 residues. In germline, CDR1 is DFQATT, CDR2 SNEGSKA (reference sequence). Trimming removed 6 bases from V and 7 bases from J, with 10 bases in between. CDR3 region: CSAKPMNEQFF. The DNA for the CDR3 is TGCAGTGCCAAACCTATGAATGAGCAGTTCTTC.

V gene TRBV29-1 combines with J gene TRBJ2-7; perhaps TRBD1 as D (5 bases). The CDR3 is made up of 15 amino acids. From germline, CDR1 is SQVTM and CDR2 ANQGSEA. Deletions cut 6 bases from V and 0 bases from J, with 18 bases between. The chain's CDR3 is CSVQGGAISSYEQYF. CDR3 sequence (DNA): TGCAGCGTCCAGGGTGGTGCAATATCCTCCTACGAGCAGTACTTC.

This clone was counted only a few times. Mismatch with germline at one junction end may stem from a read error. The rearrangement joins TRBV19 to TRBJ1-5, with D possibly TRBD1 on 5 matching bases. The CDR3 extends over 15 amino acids. Germline-derived CDR1 and CDR2 are LNHDA and SQIVND (reference sequence). For the CDR3, the DNA is TGTGCCAGTAGTATTCCAGGGTACAGCAGTCAGCCCCAGCATTTT. Translated, it gives CASSIPGYSSQPQHF.

V usage is TRBV11-2 and J usage is TRBJ1-1, with a tentative D call TRBD1 (6 bases). The CDR3 extends over 15 amino acids. The V end lost 1 base, the J end lost 4 bases, and 13 bases lay between the germline ends. Germline lookup yields CDR1 SGHAT and CDR2 FQNNGV. The CDR3 DNA sequence: TGTGCCAGCAGCTTAGTTGACAGCAGGGGCACTGAAGCTTTCTTT. The encoded protein is CASSLVDSRGTEAFF.